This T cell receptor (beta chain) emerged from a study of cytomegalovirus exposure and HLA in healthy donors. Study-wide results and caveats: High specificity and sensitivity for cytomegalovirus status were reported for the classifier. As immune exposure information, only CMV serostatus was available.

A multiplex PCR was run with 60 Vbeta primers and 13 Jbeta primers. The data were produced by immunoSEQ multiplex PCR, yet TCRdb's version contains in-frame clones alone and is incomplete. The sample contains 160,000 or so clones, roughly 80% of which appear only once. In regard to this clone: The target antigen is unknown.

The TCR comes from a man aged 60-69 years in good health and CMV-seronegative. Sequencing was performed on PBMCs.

Written as DNA, the CDR3 is TGCAGCGTTGAGAGATTAGCGGGAGAGGTGACAGATACGCAGTATTTT. Residues: CSVERLAGEVTDTQYF. The gene calls are TRBV29-1 and TRBJ2-3; 9 bases agree with TRBD2. The V gene's germline CDR1 is SQVTM and CDR2 ANQGSEA. This CDR3 is built from 16 residues. The ends lost 3 bases at V and 3 bases at J; junction bases unmatched: 10.